A selection of T cell receptor beta chains follows, all from one sample in a study of T cells in Graves' hyperthyroidism and ophthalmopathy. MiXCR, applied by TCRdb to the multiplex PCR reads, yields one record per CDR3 protein. This table holds roughly 500,000 distinct CDR3 sequences, around 46% found once. Sequenced input: peripheral blood or thyroid tissue (not recorded which). Receptor source: an adult woman with Graves' disease, either hyperthyroidism or ophthalmopathy (not recorded which). Each CDR3 is given with its conserved first and last residue. The D gene is left open where the match is weak. Size is omitted from some rows. Given values are once, few, many or a class for expanded clones.

cdr3_aa	cdr3_nt	v_call	j_call	clone_size	d_call
CASSWDTMNTEAFF	TGTGCCAGCAGCTGGGACACCATGAACACTGAAGCTTTCTTT	TRBV2	TRBJ1-1	many	-
CASTNIRGRENQPQHF	TGTGCCAGTACGAATATCAGGGGGAGAGAAAATCAGCCCCAGCATTTT	TRBV19	TRBJ1-5	many	TRBD1
CASSVTVAEQYF	TGCGCCAGCAGTGTGACAGTAGCAGAGCAGTACTTC	TRBV10-2	TRBJ2-7	few	-
CATSSESRGYEQYF	TGTGCCACCAGCAGTGAGTCGAGGGGGTACGAGCAGTACTTC	TRBV15	TRBJ2-7	-	-
CASSMRPGELFF	TGTGCCAGTAGTATGAGACCCGGGGAGCTGTTTTTT	TRBV19	TRBJ2-2	many	-
CASSSSGQQETQYF	TGCGCCAGCAGCTCGTCGGGCCAGCAAGAGACCCAGTACTTC	TRBV5-1	TRBJ2-5	many	-
CVSSYGSNQPQHF	TGTGTCAGCAGTTACGGTAGCAATCAGCCTCAGCATTTT	TRBV6-6	TRBJ1-5	few	-
CAITTGKGSYEQYF	TGTGCCATCACTACAGGGAAAGGGTCCTACGAGCAGTACTTC	TRBV10-3	TRBJ2-7	-	-
CSASHDRTGYEQYF	TGCAGTGCTAGTCACGACAGGACAGGCTACGAGCAGTACTTC	TRBV20-1	TRBJ2-7	-	TRBD1
CAISEEGMMAEELFF	TGTGCCATCAGTGAGGAGGGGATGATGGCTGAAGAACTGTTTTTT	TRBV10-3	TRBJ1-4	-	-
CAIGGWGQPQHF	TGTGCCATCGGGGGATGGGGTCAGCCCCAGCATTTT	TRBV10-3	TRBJ1-5	-	-
CASSSSSTEQYF	TGTGCCAGCAGTTCCTCCTCGACCGAGCAGTACTTC	TRBV6-2/TRBV6-3	TRBJ2-7	many	-
CSASPDGWGHGYTF	TGCAGTGCTAGCCCGGACGGTTGGGGGCATGGCTACACCTTC	TRBV20-1	TRBJ1-2	many	-
CSALRRELFF	TGCAGTGCTCTCCGCCGGGAGCTGTTTTTT	TRBV20-1	TRBJ2-2	few	-
CASSPRRGETQYF	TGTGCCAGCAGCCCACGACGGGGCGAGACCCAGTACTTC	TRBV7-9	TRBJ2-5	many	-
CASSKDRGTLGEKLFF	TGTGCCAGCAGTAAGGACAGGGGGACTCTGGGGGAAAAACTGTTTTTT	TRBV7-2	TRBJ1-4	-	TRBD1
CASSVQGGFYGYTF	TGTGCCAGCAGCGTGCAAGGGGGATTCTATGGCTACACCTTC	TRBV9	TRBJ1-2	many	-
CAHRDSNTGELFF	TGTGCCCACCGGGACTCCAACACCGGGGAGCTGTTTTTT	TRBV28	TRBJ2-2	few	-
CSVEAGGGGYTF	TGCAGCGTTGAAGCAGGGGGCGGTGGCTACACCTTC	TRBV29-1	TRBJ1-2	-	TRBD1
CASTLSGPNSPLHF	TGTGCCAGCACCCTCAGTGGGCCCAATTCACCCCTCCACTTT	TRBV27	TRBJ1-6	many	-
CASSGALSSYEQYF	TGTGCCAGCAGCGGGGCCTTGAGCTCCTACGAGCAGTACTTC	TRBV25-1	TRBJ2-7	many	-
CASSLKEGGTRSYEQYF	TGTGCCAGCAGCTTAAAAGAGGGCGGGACTAGATCCTACGAGCAGTACTTC	TRBV15	TRBJ2-7	-	TRBD2
CASSALRDSEQYF	TGTGCCAGCAGCGCACTCCGGGACAGCGAGCAGTACTTC	TRBV9	TRBJ2-7	many	TRBD1
CASSEGFQNYGYTF	TGTGCCAGCAGTGAAGGATTTCAGAACTATGGCTACACCTTC	TRBV2	TRBJ1-2	-	-
CASSQTHTEKLFF	TGTGCCAGCAGCCAGACACACACAGAAAAACTGTTTTTT	TRBV12-3/TRBV12-4	TRBJ1-4	many	-
CASQQGDYEQYF	TGTGCCAGCCAACAGGGGGACTACGAGCAGTACTTC	TRBV6-2/TRBV6-3	TRBJ2-7	many	TRBD1
CASSDLEQGATGELFF	TGTGCCAGCAGTGATTTGGAACAGGGGGCCACCGGGGAGCTGTTTTTT	TRBV6-1	TRBJ2-2	many	TRBD1
CASSFGDGNTEAFF	TGTGCCAGCAGCTTCGGGGACGGAAACACTGAAGCTTTCTTT	TRBV14	TRBJ1-1	-	-
CSAYGTLYSPLHF	TGCAGTGCTTACGGGACATTATATTCACCCCTCCACTTT	TRBV20-1	TRBJ1-6	-	-
CASSAHLQGANTGELFF	TGTGCCAGCAGTGCCCACCTACAGGGGGCAAACACCGGGGAGCTGTTTTTT	TRBV28	TRBJ2-2	once	TRBD1
CSVMTGRLEQYF	TGCAGCGTTATGACAGGGAGGTTGGAGCAGTACTTC	TRBV29-1	TRBJ2-7	many	-
CASVPGSNQPQHF	TGTGCCAGCGTTCCGGGGAGCAATCAGCCCCAGCATTTT	TRBV10-3	TRBJ1-5	-	-
CASSFRGANQPQHF	TGTGCCAGCAGCTTCAGGGGCGCCAATCAGCCCCAGCATTTT	TRBV5-6	TRBJ1-5	-	-
CSARDEVGVSNQPQHF	TGCAGTGCTAGAGATGAGGTGGGGGTGAGCAATCAGCCCCAGCATTTT	TRBV20-1	TRBJ1-5	-	-
CASSLREGEAFF	TGTGCCAGCAGCTTAAGGGAAGGGGAAGCTTTCTTT	TRBV7-9	TRBJ1-1	many	-
CASSPGTGKRTEAFF	TGTGCCAGCAGCCCCGGGACAGGGAAGAGGACTGAAGCTTTCTTT	TRBV3-1	TRBJ1-1	many	TRBD1
CASSNRDDEKLFF	TGTGCCAGCAGCAACCGGGACGATGAAAAACTGTTTTTT	TRBV6-5	TRBJ1-4	many	-
CASSPYLEGGRGEQYF	TGTGCCAGCAGCCCCTACCTGGAGGGGGGGCGCGGCGAGCAGTACTTC	TRBV2	TRBJ2-7	few	-
CASRRGARSPLHF	TGTGCCAGCAGGCGAGGGGCTCGTTCACCCCTCCACTTT	TRBV25-1	TRBJ1-6	few	-
CASSLALTYVLTF	TGTGCCAGCAGTTTAGCGCTGACCTACGTCCTGACTTTC	TRBV12-3/TRBV12-4	TRBJ2-6	few	-
CASRGIQWSSYNSPLHF	TGTGCCAGCAGGGGGATCCAATGGAGCTCCTATAATTCACCCCTCCACTTT	TRBV7-4	TRBJ1-6	many	-